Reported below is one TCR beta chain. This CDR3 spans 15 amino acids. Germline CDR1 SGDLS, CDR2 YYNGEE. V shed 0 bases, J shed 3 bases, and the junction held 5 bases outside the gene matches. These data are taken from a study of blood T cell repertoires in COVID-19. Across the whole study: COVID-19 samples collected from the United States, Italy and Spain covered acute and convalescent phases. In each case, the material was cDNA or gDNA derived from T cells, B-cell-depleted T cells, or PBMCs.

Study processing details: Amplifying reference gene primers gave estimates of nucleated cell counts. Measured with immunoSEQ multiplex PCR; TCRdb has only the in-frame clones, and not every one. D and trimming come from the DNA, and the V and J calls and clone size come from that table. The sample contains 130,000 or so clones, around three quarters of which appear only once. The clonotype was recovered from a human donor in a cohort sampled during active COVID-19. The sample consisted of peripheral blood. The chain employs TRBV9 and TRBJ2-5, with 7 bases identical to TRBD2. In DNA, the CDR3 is TGTGCCAGCAGCGTAGCTAGCGGCTTGAAAGAGACCCAGTACTTC. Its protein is CASSVASGLKETQYF.